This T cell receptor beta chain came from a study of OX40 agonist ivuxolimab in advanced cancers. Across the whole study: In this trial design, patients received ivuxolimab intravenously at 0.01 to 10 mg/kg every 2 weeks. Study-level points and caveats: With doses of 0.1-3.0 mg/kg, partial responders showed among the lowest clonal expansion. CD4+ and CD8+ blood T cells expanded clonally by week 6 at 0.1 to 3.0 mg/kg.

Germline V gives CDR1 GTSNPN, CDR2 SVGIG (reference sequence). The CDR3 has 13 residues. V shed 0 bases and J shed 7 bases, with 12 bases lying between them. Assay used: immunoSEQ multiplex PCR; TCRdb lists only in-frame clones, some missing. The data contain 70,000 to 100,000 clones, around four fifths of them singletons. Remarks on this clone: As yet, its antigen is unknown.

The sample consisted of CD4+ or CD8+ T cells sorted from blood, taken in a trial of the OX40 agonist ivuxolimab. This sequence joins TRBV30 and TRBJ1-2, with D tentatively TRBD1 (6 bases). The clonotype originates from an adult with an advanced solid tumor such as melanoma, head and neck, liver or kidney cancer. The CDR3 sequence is CAWSVSGEGGYTF. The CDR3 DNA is TGTGCCTGGAGTGTGTCAGGGGAGGGTGGCTACACCTTC.